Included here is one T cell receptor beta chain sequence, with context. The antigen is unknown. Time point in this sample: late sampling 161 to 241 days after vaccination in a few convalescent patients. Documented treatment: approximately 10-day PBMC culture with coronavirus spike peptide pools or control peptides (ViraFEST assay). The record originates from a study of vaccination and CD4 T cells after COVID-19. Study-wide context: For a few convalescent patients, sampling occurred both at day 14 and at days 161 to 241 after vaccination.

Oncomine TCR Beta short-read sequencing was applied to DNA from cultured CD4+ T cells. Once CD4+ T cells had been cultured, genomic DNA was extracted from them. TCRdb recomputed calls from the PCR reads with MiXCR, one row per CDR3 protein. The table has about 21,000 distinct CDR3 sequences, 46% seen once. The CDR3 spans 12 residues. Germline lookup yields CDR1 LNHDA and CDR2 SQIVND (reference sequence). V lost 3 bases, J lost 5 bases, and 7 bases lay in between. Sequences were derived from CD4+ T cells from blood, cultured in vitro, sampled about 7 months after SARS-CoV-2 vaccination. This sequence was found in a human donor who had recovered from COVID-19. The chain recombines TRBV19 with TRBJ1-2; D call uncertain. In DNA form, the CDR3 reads TGTGCCAGTAGTATGTTGGGGTATGGCTACACCTTC. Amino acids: CASSMLGYGYTF.